Below are 28 T cell receptor beta chains sequenced from a single sample in a study of Ad26.COV2.S vaccination and SARS-CoV-2 variants. The repertoire was sequenced with immunoSEQ multiplex PCR; TCRdb's copy has only in-frame clones and lacks some. The sample includes 150,000 to 200,000 clones, around 88% of them seen just once. The sample consisted of peripheral blood, taken after recovery from COVID-19. These receptors were taken from a human donor who had recovered from COVID-19.

The rearrangement joins TRBV29-1 to TRBJ1-2; maybe TRBD1 (6 bases). The V gene lost 4 bases and the J gene lost 4 bases, with 10 bases spanning the gap. The CDR3 is made up of 12 amino acids. Germline V gene data show CDR1 as SQVTM and CDR2 as ANQGSEA. CDR3 DNA sequence: TGCAGCGTTGGCGCGGGGGCCTATGGCTACACCTTC. Protein product: CSVGAGAYGYTF.

This clone was detected once. The CDR3 spells CASSAQRTGYGYTF. The CDR3 DNA is TGTGCCAGCAGCGCCCAACGGACAGGGTATGGCTACACCTTC. This chain connects TRBV9 to TRBJ1-2; 8 bases agree with TRBD1. V dropped 3 bases and J dropped 5; count of bases not matched to a gene: 6. The germline gives CDR1 SGDLS, CDR2 YYNGEE. The CDR3 is 14 residues long.

The V gene is TRBV6-6, the J gene TRBJ2-3; 10 bases map to TRBD1. The V gene's germline CDR1 is MNHNY and CDR2 SVGAGI (reference sequence). V shed 6 bases, J shed 3 bases, and the junction held 3 bases outside the gene matches. This CDR3 spans 14 amino acids. This chain's CDR3 is CASRPGQGTDTQYF. CDR3 DNA sequence: TGTGCCAGCAGGCCGGGACAGGGGACAGATACGCAGTATTTT.

There are a few counts of this clone. This chain uses TRBV2 with TRBJ2-7; 10 bases match TRBD2. From germline, CDR1 is SNHLY and CDR2 FYNNEI. Losses at the gene ends were 4 bases for V and 5 bases for J; bases not matched to a gene: 5. The CDR3 runs 14 residues. CDR3 bases: TGTGCCAGCAGTGCAGCTACTAGCGGGAACGAGCAGTACTTC. The encoded protein is CASSAATSGNEQYF. Variable domain in full (rest from reference TRBV2 and TRBJ2-7): EPEVTQTPSHQVTQMGQEVILRCVPISNHLYFYWYRQILGQKVEFLVSFYNNEISEKSEIFDDQFSVERPDGSNFTLKIRSTKLEDSAMYFCASSAATSGNEQYFGPGTRLTVT.

The CDR3 is CASSLAGMNTEAFF. CDR3 DNA sequence: TGTGCCAGCAGTTTAGCCGGCATGAACACTGAAGCTTTCTTT. This chain connects TRBV27 to TRBJ1-1; no clear D. The germline V and J ends were trimmed by 2 bases and 0 bases, with 7 bases remaining between them. The CDR3 has 14 amino acids. The V gene's germline CDR1 is MNHEY and CDR2 SMNVEV (reference sequence).

This clone came up once. This sequence joins TRBV5-1 and TRBJ2-5; TRBD1 matches 8 bases. The V segment lost 2 bases and the J segment 2 bases; nucleotides outside the gene matches: 11. The CDR3 spans 17 residues. CDR1 is SGHRS and CDR2 is YFSETQ in the germline V gene. CDR3 residues: CASSLGPGGSGQETQYF. In nucleotides, the CDR3 is TGCGCCAGCAGCTTAGGCCCAGGGGGCTCGGGACAAGAGACCCAGTACTTC.

V usage is TRBV3-1 (or the pseudogene TRBV3-2) and J usage is TRBJ2-7; tentatively, D is TRBD1 (6 bases). The CDR3 contains 15 residues. From germline, CDR1 is LGHDT and CDR2 YNNKEL (reference sequence). V shed 0 bases and J shed 3 bases, with 12 bases lying between them. The CDR3 reads CASSQERDISYEQYF. The CDR3 nucleotides are TGTGCCAGCAGCCAAGAAAGGGACATCAGCTACGAGCAGTACTTC.

The chain employs TRBV29-1 and TRBJ1-1, with 9 bases identical to TRBD1. In germline, CDR1 is SQVTM, CDR2 ANQGSEA. The CDR3 contains 12 residues. With V trimmed by 6 bases and J by 4 bases, 3 bases remained unmatched. CDR3 sequence: CSVGQGLTEAFF. CDR3 coding DNA: TGCAGCGTGGGACAGGGCCTCACTGAAGCTTTCTTT.

The rearrangement joins TRBV28 to TRBJ2-7; 8 bases agree with TRBD2. Germline V gene sequence: CDR1 MDHEN, CDR2 SYDVKM. The CDR3 loop spans 11 amino acids. The CDR3 nucleotides read TGTGTGAGCGGGAGAGCCTACGAGCAGTACTTC. This encodes CVSGRAYEQYF.

V is TRBV25-1 and J is TRBJ2-1; TRBD2 matches 8 bases. Trimming took 2 bases from V and 4 from J; bases not matched to a gene: 4. CDR1 and CDR2 from the germline V gene are MGHDK and SYGVNS. The CDR3 consists of 15 residues. This CDR3 is CASSELSGDYNEQFF. The CDR3 DNA follows: TGTGCCAGCAGTGAACTTAGCGGGGATTACAATGAGCAGTTCTTC.

The V call is TRBV6-6, the J call TRBJ2-1; the match to TRBD2 covers 12 bases. V shed 6 bases, J shed 9 bases, and the junction held 6 bases outside the gene matches. The CDR3 runs 14 residues. From germline, CDR1 is MNHNY and CDR2 SVGAGI (reference sequence). CDR3 loop: CASSGTSGRGEQFF. DNA of the CDR3: TGTGCCAGCAGCGGGACTAGCGGGCGGGGTGAGCAGTTCTTC.

J is TRBJ2-1 and V is TRBV27, with D perhaps TRBD1 (5 bases). Trimming removed 4 bases at V and 7 bases at J, with 8 bases between. The germline V gene encodes CDR1 MNHEY and CDR2 SMNVEV (reference sequence). CDR3 length: 12 amino acids. CDR3 in DNA: TGTGCCAGCAGTTGGCCAGGGAATGAGCAGTTCTTC. Protein: CASSWPGNEQFF.

V gene TRBV18 combines with J gene TRBJ2-6, with unresolved D. Trimming stripped 6 bases from V and 0 bases from J, with 12 bases between. Per germline, CDR1 KGHSH and CDR2 LQKENI. The CDR3 is made up of 16 amino acids. CDR3 nucleotides: TGTGCCAGCTCGCGAGCCGAGTTCTCTGGGGCCAACGTCCTGACTTTC. Translation gives CASSRAEFSGANVLTF.

V and J are TRBV5-8 and TRBJ1-4; 10 bases fit TRBD1. This CDR3 spans 14 amino acids. V shed 4 bases, J shed 4 bases, and the junction held 1 base outside the gene matches. Germline V CDR1 and CDR2: SGHTS, YDEGEE. The CDR3 loop reads CASSRTGGNEKLFF. CDR3 DNA sequence: TGTGCCAGCAGCCGGACAGGGGGTAATGAAAAACTGTTTTTT.

This chain joins TRBV9 and TRBJ2-2; D remains unclear. V lost 3 bases and J lost 2, with 8 bases in between. The CDR3 loop spans 14 amino acids. CDR1 is SGDLS and CDR2 is YYNGEE in the germline V gene. The CDR3 spells CASSEGDNTGELFF. The CDR3 DNA sequence: TGTGCCAGCAGCGAGGGTGATAACACCGGGGAGCTGTTTTTT.

The chain joins TRBV7-2 to TRBJ2-3; D could derive from TRBD1 or TRBD2 (5 bases each). The CDR3 runs to 17 residues. Germline-derived CDR1 and CDR2 are SGHTA and FQGNSA. The V gene lost 5 bases and the J gene lost 3 bases, with 21 bases spanning the gap. The CDR3 DNA sequence: TGTGCCAGCAGCCGTGGGACCCGGTATCTTGGTACAGATACGCAGTATTTT. It encodes CASSRGTRYLGTDTQYF.

The rearrangement uses TRBV18 and TRBJ1-5; maybe TRBD1 (6 bases). V lost 6 bases, J lost 0 bases, and 12 bases lay in between. Looked up from germline, CDR1 is KGHSH and CDR2 is LQKENI. The length of the CDR3 is 15 residues. CDR3 nucleotide sequence: TGTGCCAGCTCCCACGGACAGAATAGCAATCAGCCCCAGCATTTT. It translates to CASSHGQNSNQPQHF.

This rearrangement joins TRBV20-1 to TRBJ1-2; a possible D gene is TRBD1 (6 bases). V was shortened by 3 bases and J by 3 bases, with 14 bases between the two germline ends. From germline, CDR1 is DFQATT and CDR2 SNEGSKA (reference sequence). The CDR3 runs to 14 residues. The CDR3 bases are TGCAGTGCTAGTGGGACAAAGTGGGACTATGGCTACACCTTC. Translating gives CSASGTKWDYGYTF.

The J gene is TRBJ2-3, the V gene TRBV6-4, with 7 bases that match TRBD2. The CDR3 sequence is 15 residues long. The ends lost 8 bases at V and 1 base at J; junction bases unmatched: 9. Germline CDR1 MRHNA, CDR2 SNTAGT. As DNA, the CDR3 is TGTGCCAGCGGGGCGAATGCGGGAGGCACAGATACGCAGTATTTT. This sequence encodes CASGANAGGTDTQYF.

The chain uses TRBV7-3 and TRBJ1-1; D gene ambiguous. The germline gives CDR1 SGHTA, CDR2 FQGTGA. This CDR3 spans 16 amino acids. V was cut by 5 bases and J by 1 base, with 17 bases left in between. The CDR3 sequence: CASSTRRLGWNTEAFF. CDR3 in DNA: TGTGCCAGCAGCACACGAAGGCTTGGCTGGAACACTGAAGCTTTCTTT.

V is TRBV7-3 and J is TRBJ1-2, with D possibly matching TRBD1 (5 bases). The germline V gene encodes CDR1 SGHTA and CDR2 FQGTGA. The CDR3 runs 14 residues. V lost 5 bases and J lost 4, with 14 bases in between. In DNA, the CDR3 is TGTGCCAGCAGCCCTGCGGGACTCCCCTATGGCTACACCTTC. Translating gives CASSPAGLPYGYTF.

V usage is TRBV12-3 or TRBV12-4 and J usage is TRBJ2-1; no firm D call. The CDR3 covers 13 residues. V lost 8 bases and J 2 bases, leaving 10 bases between the germline ends. In DNA form, the CDR3 reads TGTGCCAGCGGGGTCTGGCCCTACAATGAGCAGTTCTTC. This gives the protein CASGVWPYNEQFF.

This clone showed up just a few times. This rearrangement joins TRBV27 to TRBJ2-7; a weak D match, TRBD2 (5 bases). Germline CDR1 and CDR2: MNHEY and SMNVEV (reference sequence). This CDR3 is built from 12 residues. The V end was cut by 10 bases, the J end by 7 bases, with 17 bases between. CDR3 sequence reads: CAILTPSGEQYF. The CDR3 DNA follows: TGTGCCATACTTACTCCCTCGGGGGAGCAGTACTTC.

The chain has TRBV7-2 and TRBJ2-1; possible D gene TRBD2, 6 bases. The germline V and J ends were trimmed by 6 bases and 3 bases, with 15 bases remaining between them. Germline CDR1 is SGHTA and CDR2 is FQGNSA. This CDR3 region has 15 residues. The chain's CDR3 is CASSPYRDFYNEQFF. The CDR3 DNA is TGTGCCAGCAGTCCCTACCGGGACTTCTACAATGAGCAGTTCTTC.

The table lists this clone with many counts. The rearrangement joins TRBV7-9 to TRBJ2-7, with 8 bases fitting TRBD2. Per germline, CDR1 SEHNR and CDR2 FQNEAQ (reference sequence). The CDR3 covers 17 residues. Trimming cost V 7 bases and J 3 bases; bases outside gene matches: 17. This CDR3 is CASNIFPGTRSHYEQYF. CDR3 in DNA: TGTGCCAGCAATATTTTCCCCGGGACTAGATCACACTACGAGCAGTACTTC.

This clone showed up just once. This chain joins TRBV5-1 and TRBJ1-4; no firm D call. CDR3 length equals 15 residues. Trimming stripped 1 base from V and 8 bases from J, with 15 bases between. Germline V CDR1 and CDR2: SGHRS, YFSETQ. CDR3 DNA: TGCGCCAGCAGCTTGACATCTCGGATCGGCGAAAAACTGTTTTTT. Protein: CASSLTSRIGEKLFF.

This clone was picked up a small number of times. This chain uses TRBV11-2 with TRBJ2-7, with TRBD2 matching 7 bases. CDR3 length: 18 residues. V shed 1 base, J shed 4 bases, and the junction held 16 bases outside the gene matches. Per germline, CDR1 SGHAT and CDR2 FQNNGV. The DNA of the CDR3 is TGTGCCAGCAGCTTAGGCCAGACCTGGACTAGGTCCCCATACGAGCAGTACTTC. Encoded protein: CASSLGQTWTRSPYEQYF.

The chain links TRBV13 to TRBJ2-2, with TRBD1 matching over 9 bases. The CDR3 spans 18 residues. V was pared by 5 bases and J by 2 bases, with 12 bases of the junction left unmatched. Germline V gene sequence: CDR1 PRHDT, CDR2 FYEKMQ (reference sequence). The CDR3 reads CASSLRRGQGSNTGELFF. CDR3 nucleotide sequence: TGTGCCAGCAGCCTCAGGAGAGGACAGGGGTCTAACACCGGGGAGCTGTTTTTT.